What follows are 28 T cell receptor beta chains derived from one specimen sequenced in a study of cytomegalovirus exposure and HLA in healthy donors. Vbeta (60) and Jbeta (13) primers were used in the PCR. Measured with immunoSEQ multiplex PCR; TCRdb has only the in-frame clones, and not every one. The sample spans some 82,000 clones; the ten largest clones claim about 1%. Specimen: PBMCs. These receptors came from a woman aged 25 to 39 in good health and CMV-seronegative.

On this clone: One end of the junction fails to match germline, which may point to a read error. Other DNA sequences in the sample encode the same CDR3. This rearrangement joins TRBV4-2 to TRBJ1-6; possibly TRBD1 for D (6 bases). Germline V gene lookup returns CDR1 LGHNA and CDR2 YNFKEQ. The CDR3 runs 15 residues. CDR3 DNA sequence: TGTGCCAGCAGCCAAGGGGACACCTATAATTCACCCCTACACTTT. The encoded protein is CASSQGDTYNSPLHF.

The gene calls are TRBV7-6 and TRBJ2-3, with 7 nucleotides matching TRBD2. This CDR3 spans 13 amino acids. Germline V gene data show CDR1 as SGHVS and CDR2 as FNYEAQ. The J segment lost 1 base and the V segment lost 5 bases, leaving 0 bases of the junction unmatched. The CDR3 is CASSRGGTDTQYF. Here the CDR3 DNA reads TGTGCCAGCAGCCGGGGGGGCACAGATACGCAGTATTTT.

The rearrangement joins TRBV6-6 to TRBJ2-5; TRBD2 might be the D (6 bases). The germline gives CDR1 MNHNY, CDR2 SVGAGI (reference sequence). V dropped 2 bases and J dropped 4 bases, with 11 bases sitting between them. The CDR3 consists of 14 residues. The CDR3 coding sequence is TGTGCCAGCAGTTACGGAGGGGCGGGAGAGACCCAGTACTTC. Its protein product is CASSYGGAGETQYF.

This sequence joins TRBV27 and TRBJ1-1; TRBD1 is a possible D gene (6 bases). Trimming cost V 3 bases and J 1 base, with 9 bases left between them. This CDR3 spans 14 amino acids. Germline V gene data show CDR1 as MNHEY and CDR2 as SMNVEV (reference sequence). CDR3 region: CASSLGAGNTEAFF. CDR3 in DNA: TGTGCCAGCAGTTTGGGGGCGGGGAACACTGAAGCTTTCTTT.

The V gene is TRBV7-2, the J gene TRBJ1-4; tentative D call: TRBD1 (6 bases). The V gene lost 3 bases and the J gene lost 8 bases, with 13 bases spanning the gap. Germline V gene lookup returns CDR1 SGHTA and CDR2 FQGNSA. This CDR3 spans 14 amino acids. In DNA, the CDR3 is TGTGCCAGCAGCTTGGGGGGGCAGAAAGAAAAACTGTTTTTT. This gives the protein CASSLGGQKEKLFF.

This sequence joins TRBV7-9 and TRBJ2-1, with D possibly being TRBD2 (6 bases). There are 19 residues in the CDR3. Germline loops: CDR1 SEHNR, CDR2 FQNEAQ (reference sequence). V lost 5 bases and J lost 0, with 23 bases in between. CDR3 region: CASSPTWVGSGLSYNEQFF. As DNA, the CDR3 is TGTGCCAGCAGCCCTACCTGGGTTGGTAGCGGACTCTCCTACAATGAGCAGTTCTTC.

This rearrangement joins TRBV6-5 to TRBJ2-1; the match to TRBD1 covers 9 bases. Germline V gene lookup returns CDR1 MNHEY and CDR2 SVGAGI. The CDR3 is 14 residues long. J lost 5 bases, V lost 5 bases, and 4 bases had no gene match. The CDR3 nucleotides are TGTGCCAGCAGTAGGACAGGGGCCGACAATGAGCAGTTCTTC. This codes for CASSRTGADNEQFF.

The gene calls are TRBV2 and TRBJ2-1; D possibly corresponds to TRBD1 (5 bases). CDR1 SNHLY and CDR2 FYNNEI come from the germline V gene. CDR3 size: 13 residues. V was pared by 7 bases and J by 5 bases, with 12 bases between. The CDR3 nucleotides read TGTGCCAGCAAAGGGGCCCACGACAATGAGCAGTTCTTC. Its protein is CASKGAHDNEQFF.

The gene calls are TRBV7-8 and TRBJ2-7; TRBD2 agrees at 14 bases. Germline CDR1 SGHVS, CDR2 FQNEAQ. The CDR3 loop spans 17 amino acids. V shed 4 bases and J 2 bases; nucleotides not matched to a gene: 7. The CDR3 DNA reads TGTGCCAGCAGCTCGATAGGGACTAGCGGGAGCGCCTACGAGCAGTACTTC. Its protein is CASSSIGTSGSAYEQYF.

The chain carries TRBV4-1 and TRBJ1-1, with 7 bases that match TRBD1. The CDR3 consists of 15 residues. Per germline, CDR1 MGHRA and CDR2 YSYEKL. With 5 bases clipped from V and 1 base from J, the junction kept 7 bases outside the gene matches. CDR3 in DNA: TGCGCCAGCAGCTCTCCGGGACAGTCGAACACTGAAGCTTTCTTT. Protein sequence: CASSSPGQSNTEAFF.

This chain joins TRBV5-1 and TRBJ2-3; 10 bases map to TRBD1. Trimming took 0 bases from V and 4 from J; bases not matched to a gene: 5. Germline V lookup: CDR1 SGHRS, CDR2 YFSETQ. This CDR3 has 16 amino acids. CDR3 nucleotides: TGCGCCAGCAGCTTGGAAACCGGGACAGGGGCAGATACGCAGTATTTT. Amino acids: CASSLETGTGADTQYF.

The chain employs TRBV29-1 and TRBJ2-1; 10 bases agree with TRBD1. V lost 7 bases to trimming and J lost 5 bases; unmatched junction nucleotides: 8. CDR3 size: 14 residues. Looked up from germline, CDR1 is SQVTM and CDR2 is ANQGSEA. In DNA, the CDR3 is TGCAGCGGGCTGGACAGGGGGGGTGACAATGAGCAGTTCTTC. It codes for CSGLDRGGDNEQFF.

This rearrangement joins TRBV29-1 to TRBJ2-7, with 7 bases matching TRBD1. CDR1 and CDR2 from the germline V gene are SQVTM and ANQGSEA. The CDR3 is 13 residues long. V lost 7 bases to trimming and J lost 3 bases; unmatched junction nucleotides: 9. The CDR3 nucleotides are TGCAGCGCCCAGGGACAGATTGACTACGAGCAGTACTTC. Translation gives CSAQGQIDYEQYF.

This chain links TRBV30 with TRBJ2-2; D might be TRBD1 (6 bases). CDR1 and CDR2 from the germline V gene are GTSNPN and SVGIG (reference sequence). The CDR3 sequence is 13 residues long. Trimming pared 5 bases from V and 4 bases from J, leaving 11 bases between. The CDR3 loop is CAWEGHRTGELFF. The CDR3 DNA follows: TGTGCCTGGGAGGGACATCGCACCGGGGAGCTGTTTTTT.

The V and J genes are TRBV19 and TRBJ2-2, with TRBD2 matching over 9 bases. Germline V CDR1 and CDR2: LNHDA, SQIVND (reference sequence). This CDR3 has 15 amino acids. The trim removed 7 bases at V and 0 bases at J, leaving 3 bases unmatched. The CDR3 protein is CASTLAGTNTGELFF. CDR3 bases: TGTGCCAGTACCCTAGCGGGGACGAACACCGGGGAGCTGTTTTTT.

The chain combines TRBV6-1 with TRBJ2-7; 10 bases are a match to TRBD1. The CDR3 has 15 residues. The germline V gene encodes CDR1 MNHNS and CDR2 SASEGT. J gave up 5 bases and V 0 bases, and 4 bases lay outside the gene matches. CDR3 DNA sequence: TGTGCCAGCAGTGAAGCCGGACAGGGGGGCAACGAGCAGTACTTC. It encodes CASSEAGQGGNEQYF.

The V call is TRBV6-4, the J call TRBJ1-3; D possibly corresponds to TRBD1 (6 bases). The CDR3 spans 15 residues. The germline gives CDR1 MRHNA, CDR2 SNTAGT. V was shortened by 2 bases and J by 4 bases, with 12 bases between the two germline ends. Here the CDR3 DNA reads TGTGCCAGCAGTGACAGGGGGACCTTAGGAAACACCATATATTTT. This sequence encodes CASSDRGTLGNTIYF.

The rearrangement links TRBV29-1 to TRBJ2-1, with a possible D match to TRBD2 (6 bases). The CDR3 has 13 amino acids. The germline V and J ends were trimmed by 4 bases and 3 bases, with 10 bases remaining between them. CDR1 is SQVTM and CDR2 is ANQGSEA in the germline V gene. CDR3 nucleotides: TGCAGCGTTGTCGGGACTGACTACAATGAGCAGTTCTTC. Translating it yields CSVVGTDYNEQFF.

V usage is TRBV30 and J usage is TRBJ2-7; TRBD1 matches 10 bases. Germline CDR1 is GTSNPN and CDR2 is SVGIG (reference sequence). V gave up 2 bases and J gave up 2 bases; unmatched junction bases: 6. The CDR3 has 15 residues. CDR3 protein: CAWSPGTGATYEQYF. CDR3 nucleotide sequence: TGTGCCTGGAGTCCCGGGACAGGGGCCACCTACGAGCAGTACTTC. The whole variable domain, remainder taken from reference TRBV30 and TRBJ2-7, is SQTIHQWPATLVQPVGSPLSLECTVEGTSNPNLYWYRQAAGRGLQLLFYSVGIGQISSEVPQNLSASRPQDRQFILSSKKLLLSDSGFYLCAWSPGTGATYEQYFGPGTRLTVT.

V and J are TRBV15 and TRBJ2-7, with D perhaps TRBD1 (5 bases). Per germline, CDR1 LNHNV and CDR2 YYDKDF (reference sequence). The ends were cut back, 6 bases at V and 2 bases at J, with 14 bases in the middle. The CDR3 runs 14 residues. The CDR3 DNA follows: TGTGCCACCAGTTCCCAGGGAACCCCCTACGAGCAGTACTTC. Translated, it gives CATSSQGTPYEQYF.

This chain connects TRBV7-8 to TRBJ2-1; TRBD2 matches at 14 bases. This CDR3 has 15 residues. The junction had 3 bases not matched to a gene; V was cut back by 4 bases and J by 7 bases. CDR1 and CDR2 (germline): SGHVS, FQNEAQ. The CDR3 region has the DNA TGTGCCAGCAGCTATGGGACTAGCGGGGGAAATGAGCAGTTCTTC. Protein product: CASSYGTSGGNEQFF. Complete variable domain (other parts from reference TRBV7-8 and TRBJ2-1): GAGVSQSPRYKVAKRGQDVALRCDPISGHVSLFWYQQALGQGPEFLTYFQNEAQLDKSGLPSDRFFAERPEGSVSTLKIQRTQQEDSAVYLCASSYGTSGGNEQFFGPGTRLTVL.

The chain couples TRBV5-4 to TRBJ2-2; 13 nucleotides align to TRBD2. The CDR3 runs 17 residues. Per the germline V gene, CDR1 is SGHNT and CDR2 is YYREEE (reference sequence). V lost 3 bases and J lost 7; bases outside the gene matches: 9. In DNA form, the CDR3 reads TGTGCCAGCAGCTACGGACTAGCGGGAGTTCCGGGCGGGGAGCTGTTTTTT. Translating gives CASSYGLAGVPGGELFF.

The chain combines TRBV7-9 with TRBJ2-7, with 7 bases matching TRBD1. V trimming: 5 bases; J trimming: 0 bases; junction bases outside the gene matches: 7. Germline V gives CDR1 SEHNR, CDR2 FQNEAQ (reference sequence). The CDR3 runs to 15 residues. For the CDR3, the DNA is TGTGCCAGCAGCAACCGGGACAGCAACTCCTACGAGCAGTACTTC. Its translation is CASSNRDSNSYEQYF.

The chain combines TRBV5-1 with TRBJ2-1, with no clear D. This CDR3 comprises 11 residues. V lost 4 bases and J lost 7, with 6 bases in between. Germline lookup yields CDR1 SGHRS and CDR2 YFSETQ. CDR3 bases: TGCGCCAGCAGCCGTAATAATGAGCAGTTCTTC. Its protein product is CASSRNNEQFF.

V usage is TRBV19 and J usage is TRBJ2-7, with 7 bases matching TRBD2. The germline V gene encodes CDR1 LNHDA and CDR2 SQIVND (reference sequence). The CDR3 is 16 residues long. J gave up 0 bases and V 5 bases, and 10 bases lay outside the gene matches. CDR3 amino acids: CASSGVGAGSSYEQYF. The CDR3 DNA follows: TGTGCCAGTAGTGGGGTTGGAGCGGGGAGCTCCTACGAGCAGTACTTC.

The CDR3 coding sequence is TGCAGCGTGGGACAGGGGGAACAGCCCCAGCATTTT. This sequence encodes CSVGQGEQPQHF. The chain couples TRBV29-1 to TRBJ1-5, with 11 nucleotides matching TRBD1. J was trimmed by 7 bases and V by 6 bases; bases with no gene match: 2. CDR3 length equals 12 residues. Germline CDR1 is SQVTM and CDR2 is ANQGSEA.

This chain uses TRBV19 with TRBJ2-1; TRBD1 agrees at 8 bases. Looked up from germline, CDR1 is LNHDA and CDR2 is SQIVND (reference sequence). The CDR3 extends over 12 amino acids. The junction had 8 bases not matched to a gene; V was cut back by 10 bases and J by 9 bases. For the CDR3, the DNA is TGTGCCACCACGAACCAGGGGGCTGAGCAGTTCTTC. Amino acids: CATTNQGAEQFF.

This chain connects TRBV5-4 to TRBJ2-2; the D gene is possibly TRBD1 (5 bases). V was shortened by 4 bases and J by 1 base, with 11 bases between the two germline ends. The CDR3 runs 15 residues. Germline V lookup: CDR1 SGHNT, CDR2 YYREEE (reference sequence). The CDR3 coding sequence is TGTGCCAGCAGCCCAACCACAGGGAACACCGGGGAGCTGTTTTTT. Amino acids: CASSPTTGNTGELFF. Full variable domain (outside the CDR3, taken from reference TRBV5-4 and TRBJ2-2): ETGVTQSPTHLIKTRGQQVTLRCSSQSGHNTVSWYQQALGQGPQFIFQYYREEENGRGNFPPRFSGLQFPNYSSELNVNALELDDSALYLCASSPTTGNTGELFFGEGSRLTVL.